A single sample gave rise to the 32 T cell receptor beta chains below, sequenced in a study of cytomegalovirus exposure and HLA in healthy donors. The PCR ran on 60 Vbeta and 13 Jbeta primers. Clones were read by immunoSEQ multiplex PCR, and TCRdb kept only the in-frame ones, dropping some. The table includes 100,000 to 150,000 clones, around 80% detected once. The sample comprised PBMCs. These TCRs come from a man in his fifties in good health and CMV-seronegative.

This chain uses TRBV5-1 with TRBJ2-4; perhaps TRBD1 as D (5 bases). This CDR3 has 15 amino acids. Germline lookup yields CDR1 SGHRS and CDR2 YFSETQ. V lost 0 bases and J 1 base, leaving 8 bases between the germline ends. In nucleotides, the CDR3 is TGCGCCAGCAGCTTGGGGGGCCCGGCCAAAAACATTCAGTACTTC. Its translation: CASSLGGPAKNIQYF.

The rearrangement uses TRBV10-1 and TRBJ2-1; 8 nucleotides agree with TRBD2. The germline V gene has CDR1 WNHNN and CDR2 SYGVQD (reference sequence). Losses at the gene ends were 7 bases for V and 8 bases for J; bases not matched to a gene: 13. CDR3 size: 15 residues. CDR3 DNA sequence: TGCGCCAGCACTAGGACTAGCCGATCTCTGGATGAGCAGTTCTTC. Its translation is CASTRTSRSLDEQFF.

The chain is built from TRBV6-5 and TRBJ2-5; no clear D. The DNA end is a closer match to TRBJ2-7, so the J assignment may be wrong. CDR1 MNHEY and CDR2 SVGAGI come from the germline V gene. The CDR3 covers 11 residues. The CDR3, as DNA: TGTGCCAGCAGTTACCTCGCCGAGCAGTACTTC. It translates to CASSYLAEQYF.

The CDR3 is CASSLALLGTGTGDEKLFF. The CDR3 DNA follows: TGTGCCAGCAGCTTAGCATTGTTGGGGACCGGGACAGGGGATGAAAAACTGTTTTTT. This chain uses TRBV7-6 with TRBJ1-4, with TRBD1 identical over 10 bases. V gave up 0 bases and J gave up 6 bases; unmatched junction bases: 13. This CDR3 contains 19 residues. Germline CDR1 SGHVS, CDR2 FNYEAQ. The full variable domain, completed using reference TRBV7-6 and TRBJ1-4, is GAGVSQSPRYKVTKRGQDVALRCDPISGHVSLYWYRQALGQGPEFLTYFNYEAQQDKSGLPNDRFSAERPEGSISTLTIQRTEQRDSAMYRCASSLALLGTGTGDEKLFFGSGTQLSVL.

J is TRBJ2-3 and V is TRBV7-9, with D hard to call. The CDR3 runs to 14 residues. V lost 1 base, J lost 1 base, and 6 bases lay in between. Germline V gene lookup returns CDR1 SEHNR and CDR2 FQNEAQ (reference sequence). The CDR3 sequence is CASSLDPGTDTQYF. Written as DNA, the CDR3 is TGTGCCAGCAGCTTAGATCCGGGCACAGATACGCAGTATTTT.

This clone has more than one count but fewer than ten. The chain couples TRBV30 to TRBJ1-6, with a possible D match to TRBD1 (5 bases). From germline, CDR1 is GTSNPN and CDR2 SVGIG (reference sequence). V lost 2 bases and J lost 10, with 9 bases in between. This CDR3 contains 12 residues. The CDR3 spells CAWSQGMSPLHF. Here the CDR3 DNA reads TGTGCCTGGAGTCAGGGAATGTCACCCCTCCACTTT.

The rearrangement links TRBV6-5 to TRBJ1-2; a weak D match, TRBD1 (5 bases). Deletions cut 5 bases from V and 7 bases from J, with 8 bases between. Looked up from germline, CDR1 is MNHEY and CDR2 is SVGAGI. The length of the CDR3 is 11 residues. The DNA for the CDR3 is TGTGCCAGCAGTCAGGGAACTGGCTACACCTTC. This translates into CASSQGTGYTF.

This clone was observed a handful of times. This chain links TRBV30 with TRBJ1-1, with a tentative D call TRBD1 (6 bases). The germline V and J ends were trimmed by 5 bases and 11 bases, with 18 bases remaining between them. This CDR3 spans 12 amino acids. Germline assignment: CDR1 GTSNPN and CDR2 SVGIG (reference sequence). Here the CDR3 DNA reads TGTGCCTGGGAGACCTCGCAGGGGTTGGCTTTCTTT. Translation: CAWETSQGLAFF. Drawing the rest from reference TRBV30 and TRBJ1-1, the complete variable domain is SQTIHQWPATLVQPVGSPLSLECTVEGTSNPNLYWYRQAAGRGLQLLFYSVGIGQISSEVPQNLSASRPQDRQFILSSKKLLLSDSGFYLCAWETSQGLAFFGQGTRLTVV.

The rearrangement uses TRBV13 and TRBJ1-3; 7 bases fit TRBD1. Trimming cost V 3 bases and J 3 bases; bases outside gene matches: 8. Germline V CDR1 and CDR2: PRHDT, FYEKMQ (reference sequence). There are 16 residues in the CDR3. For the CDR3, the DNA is TGTGCCAGCAGCTTTGTTGTAGGGGGCTTTGGAAACACCATATATTTT. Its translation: CASSFVVGGFGNTIYF.

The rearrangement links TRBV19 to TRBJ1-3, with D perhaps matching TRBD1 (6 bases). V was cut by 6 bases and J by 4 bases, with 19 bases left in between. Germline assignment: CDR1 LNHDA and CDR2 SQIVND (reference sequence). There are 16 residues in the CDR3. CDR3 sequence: CASSTQAQGPGNTIYF. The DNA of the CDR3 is TGTGCCAGTAGCACCCAAGCACAGGGTCCAGGAAACACCATATATTTT.

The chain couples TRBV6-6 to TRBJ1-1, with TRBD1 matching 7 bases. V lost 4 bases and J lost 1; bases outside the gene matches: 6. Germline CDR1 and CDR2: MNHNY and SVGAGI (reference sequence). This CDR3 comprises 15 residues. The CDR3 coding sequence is TGTGCCAGCAGTTTTTACAGGGGCGAGAACACTGAAGCTTTCTTT. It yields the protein CASSFYRGENTEAFF.

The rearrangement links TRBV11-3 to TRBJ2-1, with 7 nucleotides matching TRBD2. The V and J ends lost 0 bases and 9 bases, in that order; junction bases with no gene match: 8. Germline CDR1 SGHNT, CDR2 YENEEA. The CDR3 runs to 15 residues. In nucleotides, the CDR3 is TGTGCCAGCAGCTTAGATCCCGGGGGGTTGGGTGAGCAGTTCTTC. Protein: CASSLDPGGLGEQFF. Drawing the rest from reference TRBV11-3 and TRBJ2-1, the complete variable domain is EAGVVQSPRYKIIEKKQPVAFWCNPISGHNTLYWYLQNLGQGPELLIRYENEEAVDDSQLPKDRFSAERLKGVDSTLKIQPAELGDSAVYLCASSLDPGGLGEQFFGPGTRLTVL.

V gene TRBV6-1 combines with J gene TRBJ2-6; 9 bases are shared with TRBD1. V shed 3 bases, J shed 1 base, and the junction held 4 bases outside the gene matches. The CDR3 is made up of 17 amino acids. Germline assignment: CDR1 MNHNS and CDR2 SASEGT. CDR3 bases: TGTGCCAGCAGTGAGGGACAGGGTCTGTCTGGGGCCAACGTCCTGACTTTC. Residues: CASSEGQGLSGANVLTF.

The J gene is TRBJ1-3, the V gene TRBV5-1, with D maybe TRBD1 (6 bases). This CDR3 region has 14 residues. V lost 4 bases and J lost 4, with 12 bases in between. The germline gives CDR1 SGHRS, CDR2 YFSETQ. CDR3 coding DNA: TGCGCCAGCAGCCTGGACAGCGGCGGAAACACCATATATTTT. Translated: CASSLDSGGNTIYF.

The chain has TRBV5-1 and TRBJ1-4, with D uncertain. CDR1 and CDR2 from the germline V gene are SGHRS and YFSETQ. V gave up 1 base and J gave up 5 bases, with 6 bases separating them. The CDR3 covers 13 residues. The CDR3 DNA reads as TGCGCCAGCAGCTTGCAGGAAAATGAAAAACTGTTTTTT. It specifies CASSLQENEKLFF.

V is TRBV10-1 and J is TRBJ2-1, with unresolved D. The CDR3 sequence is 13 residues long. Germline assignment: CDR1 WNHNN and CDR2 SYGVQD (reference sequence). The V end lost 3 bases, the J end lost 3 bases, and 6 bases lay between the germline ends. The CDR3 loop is CASSDLDYNEQFF. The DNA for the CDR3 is TGCGCCAGCAGTGATCTAGACTACAATGAGCAGTTCTTC.

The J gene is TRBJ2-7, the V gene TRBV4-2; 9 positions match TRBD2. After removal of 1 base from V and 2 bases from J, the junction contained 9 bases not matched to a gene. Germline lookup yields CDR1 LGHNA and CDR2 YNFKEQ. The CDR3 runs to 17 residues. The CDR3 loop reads CASSQGSSSGAAYEQYF. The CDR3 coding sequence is TGTGCCAGCAGCCAAGGTAGCTCTAGCGGGGCAGCCTACGAGCAGTACTTC.

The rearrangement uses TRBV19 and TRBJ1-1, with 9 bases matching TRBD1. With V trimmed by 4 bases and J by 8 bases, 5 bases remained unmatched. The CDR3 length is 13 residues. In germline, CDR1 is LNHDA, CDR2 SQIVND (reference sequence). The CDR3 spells CASSTRQGGEAFF. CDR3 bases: TGTGCCAGTAGTACCAGACAGGGGGGAGAAGCTTTCTTT.

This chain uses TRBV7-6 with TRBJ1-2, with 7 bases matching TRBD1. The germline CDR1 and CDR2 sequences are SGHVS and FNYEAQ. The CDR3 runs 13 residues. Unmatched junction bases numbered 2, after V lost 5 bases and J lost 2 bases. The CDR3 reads CASSAQGNYGYTF. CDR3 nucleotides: TGTGCCAGCAGCGCACAGGGGAACTATGGCTACACCTTC.

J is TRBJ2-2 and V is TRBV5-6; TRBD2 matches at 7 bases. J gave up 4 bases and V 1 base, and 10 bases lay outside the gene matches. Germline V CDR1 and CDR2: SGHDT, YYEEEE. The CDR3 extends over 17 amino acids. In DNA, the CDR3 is TGTGCCAGCAGCTTGAAGACTAGCACTAAACGCACCGGGGAGCTGTTTTTT. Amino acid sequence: CASSLKTSTKRTGELFF.

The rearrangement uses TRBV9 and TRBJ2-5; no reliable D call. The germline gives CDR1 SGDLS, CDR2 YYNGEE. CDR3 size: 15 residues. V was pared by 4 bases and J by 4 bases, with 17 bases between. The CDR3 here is CASSLYTGGGETQYF. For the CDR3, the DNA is TGTGCCAGCAGCCTCTACACCGGCGGTGGAGAGACCCAGTACTTC.

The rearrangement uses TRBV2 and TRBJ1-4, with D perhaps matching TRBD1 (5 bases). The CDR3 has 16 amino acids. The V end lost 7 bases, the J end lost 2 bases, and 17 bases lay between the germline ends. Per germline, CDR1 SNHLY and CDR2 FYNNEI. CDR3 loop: CASTAGGAGTNEKLFF. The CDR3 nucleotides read TGTGCCAGCACTGCCGGAGGGGCAGGGACTAATGAAAAACTGTTTTTT.

As DNA, the CDR3 is TGTGCCAGCAGTTTACAGGGTTCCTACGAGCAGTACTTC. This translates into CASSLQGSYEQYF. The rearrangement joins TRBV6-5 to TRBJ2-7, with a weak D call TRBD1 (6 bases). Trimming left V 4 bases short and J 1 base short, with 8 bases between. This CDR3 spans 13 amino acids. Looked up from germline, CDR1 is MNHEY and CDR2 is SVGAGI.

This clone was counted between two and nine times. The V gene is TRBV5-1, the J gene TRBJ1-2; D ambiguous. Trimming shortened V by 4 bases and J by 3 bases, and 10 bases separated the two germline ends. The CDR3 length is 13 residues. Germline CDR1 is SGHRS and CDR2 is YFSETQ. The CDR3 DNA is TGCGCCAGCAGCCTGGAGGGAGACTATGGCTACACCTTC. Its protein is CASSLEGDYGYTF.

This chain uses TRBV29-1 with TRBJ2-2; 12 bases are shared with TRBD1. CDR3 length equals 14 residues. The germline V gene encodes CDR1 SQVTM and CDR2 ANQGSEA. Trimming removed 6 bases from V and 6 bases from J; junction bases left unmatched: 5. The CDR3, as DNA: TGCAGCGTCCCGGGACAGGGGGCCGCCGGGGAGCTGTTTTTT. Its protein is CSVPGQGAAGELFF.

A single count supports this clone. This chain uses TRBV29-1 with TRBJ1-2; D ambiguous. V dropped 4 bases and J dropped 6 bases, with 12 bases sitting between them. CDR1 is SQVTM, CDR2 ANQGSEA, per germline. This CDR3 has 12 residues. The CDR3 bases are TGCAGCGTTGCCTCAGGTCGCGATGGCTACACCTTC. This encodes CSVASGRDGYTF.

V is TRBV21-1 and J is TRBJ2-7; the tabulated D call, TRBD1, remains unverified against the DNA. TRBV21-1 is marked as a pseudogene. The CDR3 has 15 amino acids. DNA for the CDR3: TGTGCCAGCAGCAAACTATCGACACCAGGATACGAGCAGTACTTC. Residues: CASSKLSTPGYEQYF.

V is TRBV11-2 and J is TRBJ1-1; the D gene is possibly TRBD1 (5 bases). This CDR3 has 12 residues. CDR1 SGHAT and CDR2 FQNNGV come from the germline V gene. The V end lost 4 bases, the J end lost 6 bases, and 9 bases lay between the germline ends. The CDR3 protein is CASSSGHPEAFF. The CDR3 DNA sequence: TGTGCCAGCAGCTCCGGACACCCTGAAGCTTTCTTT.

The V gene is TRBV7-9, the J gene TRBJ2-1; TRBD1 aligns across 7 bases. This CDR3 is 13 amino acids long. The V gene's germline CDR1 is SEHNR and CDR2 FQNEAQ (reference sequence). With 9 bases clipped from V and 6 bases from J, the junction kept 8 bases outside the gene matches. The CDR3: CASVRGSGNEQFF. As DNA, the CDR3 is TGTGCCAGTGTCAGGGGGTCTGGCAATGAGCAGTTCTTC.

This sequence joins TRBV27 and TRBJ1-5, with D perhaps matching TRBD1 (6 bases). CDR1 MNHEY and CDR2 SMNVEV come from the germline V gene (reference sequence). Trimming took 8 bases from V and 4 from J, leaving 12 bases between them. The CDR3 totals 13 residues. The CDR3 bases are TGTGCCAGCGGTCTTACAGGGAATCAGCCCCAGCATTTT. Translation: CASGLTGNQPQHF.

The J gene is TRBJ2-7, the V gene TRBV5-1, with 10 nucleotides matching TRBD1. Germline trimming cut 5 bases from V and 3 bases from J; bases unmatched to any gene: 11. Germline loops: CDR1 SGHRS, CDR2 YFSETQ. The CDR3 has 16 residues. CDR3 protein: CASSSFGGQGFYEQYF. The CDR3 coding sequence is TGCGCCAGCAGTTCCTTCGGGGGACAGGGGTTCTACGAGCAGTACTTC.

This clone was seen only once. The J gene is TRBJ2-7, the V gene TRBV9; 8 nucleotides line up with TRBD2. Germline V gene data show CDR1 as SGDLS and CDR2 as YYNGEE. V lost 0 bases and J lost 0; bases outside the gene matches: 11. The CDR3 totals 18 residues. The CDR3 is CASSVGVMGGGSSYEQYF. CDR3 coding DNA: TGTGCCAGCAGCGTAGGAGTCATGGGCGGGGGGAGCTCCTACGAGCAGTACTTC.